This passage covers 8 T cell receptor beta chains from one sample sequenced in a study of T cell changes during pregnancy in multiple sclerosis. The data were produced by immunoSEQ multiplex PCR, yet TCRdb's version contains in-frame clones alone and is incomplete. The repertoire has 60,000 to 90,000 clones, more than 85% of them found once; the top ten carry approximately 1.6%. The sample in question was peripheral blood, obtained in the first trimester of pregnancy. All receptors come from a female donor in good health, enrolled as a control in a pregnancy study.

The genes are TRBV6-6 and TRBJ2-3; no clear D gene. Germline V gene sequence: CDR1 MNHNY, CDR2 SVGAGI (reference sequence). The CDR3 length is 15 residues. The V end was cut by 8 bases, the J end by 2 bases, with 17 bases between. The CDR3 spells CASPPPAGSTDTQYF. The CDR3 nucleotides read TGTGCCAGCCCACCACCCGCAGGATCCACAGATACGCAGTATTTT.

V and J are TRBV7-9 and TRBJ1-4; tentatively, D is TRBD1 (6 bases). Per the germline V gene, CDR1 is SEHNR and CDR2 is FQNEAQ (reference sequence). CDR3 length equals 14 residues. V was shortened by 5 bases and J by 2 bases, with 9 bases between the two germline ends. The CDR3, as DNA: TGTGCCAGCAGCGTAGGACAGACTAATGAAAAACTGTTTTTT. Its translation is CASSVGQTNEKLFF.

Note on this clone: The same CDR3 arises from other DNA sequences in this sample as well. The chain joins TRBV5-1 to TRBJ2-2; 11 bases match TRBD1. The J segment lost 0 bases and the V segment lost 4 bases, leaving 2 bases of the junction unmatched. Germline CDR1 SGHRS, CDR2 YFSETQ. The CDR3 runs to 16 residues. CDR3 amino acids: CASSQGQGANTGELFF. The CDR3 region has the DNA TGCGCCAGCAGCCAGGGACAGGGGGCGAACACCGGGGAGCTGTTTTTT.

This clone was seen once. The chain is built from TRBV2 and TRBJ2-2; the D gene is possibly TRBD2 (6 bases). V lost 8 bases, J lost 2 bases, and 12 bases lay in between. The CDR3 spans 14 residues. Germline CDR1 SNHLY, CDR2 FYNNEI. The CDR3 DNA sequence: TGTGCCAGCGGGCCGGGGGTAAACACCGGGGAGCTGTTTTTT. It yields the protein CASGPGVNTGELFF.

CDR3 coding DNA: TGTGCCTGGAACTCAATCAGGGGGGGCACAGATACGCAGTATTTT. This encodes CAWNSIRGGTDTQYF. The chain uses TRBV30 and TRBJ2-3; D is perhaps TRBD1 (7 bases). The V gene's germline CDR1 is GTSNPN and CDR2 SVGIG (reference sequence). The germline V and J ends were trimmed by 4 bases and 1 base, with 15 bases remaining between them. The CDR3 runs 15 residues.

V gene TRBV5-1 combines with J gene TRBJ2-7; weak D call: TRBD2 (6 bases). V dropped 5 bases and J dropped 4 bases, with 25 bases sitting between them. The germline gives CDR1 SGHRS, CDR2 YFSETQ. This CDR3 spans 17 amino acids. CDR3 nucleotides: TGCGCCAGCAGGCGAACGGGAAACCCGGGAGATACATACGAGCAGTACTTC. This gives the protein CASRRTGNPGDTYEQYF.

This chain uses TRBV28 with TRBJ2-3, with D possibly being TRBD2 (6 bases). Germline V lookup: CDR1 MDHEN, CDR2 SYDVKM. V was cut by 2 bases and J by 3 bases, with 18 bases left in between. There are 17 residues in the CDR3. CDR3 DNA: TGTGCCAGCAGTTTAATTTACCGGGAGTCTGGTACAGATACGCAGTATTTT. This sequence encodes CASSLIYRESGTDTQYF.

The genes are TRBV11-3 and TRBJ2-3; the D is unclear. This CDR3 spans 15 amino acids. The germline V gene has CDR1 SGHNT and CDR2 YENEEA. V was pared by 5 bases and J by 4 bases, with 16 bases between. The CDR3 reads CASSPYSTEADTQYF. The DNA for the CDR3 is TGTGCCAGCAGCCCTTATAGTACTGAGGCAGATACGCAGTATTTT. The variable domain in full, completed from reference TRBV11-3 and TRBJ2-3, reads EAGVVQSPRYKIIEKKQPVAFWCNPISGHNTLYWYLQNLGQGPELLIRYENEEAVDDSQLPKDRFSAERLKGVDSTLKIQPAELGDSAVYLCASSPYSTEADTQYFGPGTRLTVL.